The rows below give T cell receptor beta chains drawn from one sample of a study of shared clonotypes between healthy human individuals. Using immunoSEQ multiplex PCR, the repertoire was profiled, and TCRdb retains in-frame clones only, with some absent. The sample holds a few hundred thousand clones; 74% are singletons and the top ten take about 9.3%. The sequenced sample consisted of memory CD4+ T cells sorted from blood. The receptors originated from a young man in good health. Both conserved end residues are part of each CDR3. The order of the fields is CDR3 DNA, CDR3 protein, clone size, V gene, J gene, D gene. D genes are given only for firm matches. Clone size is given for some rows only: seen once, a few or many times, or a class if the clone is expanded.

CDR3nt: TGTGCCAGCAGCTTCCTAATGGGAGGGCGGTCCTACAATGAGCAGTTCTTC; CDR3aa: CASSFLMGGRSYNEQFF; abundance: NA; v_gene: TRBV7-9; j_gene: TRBJ2-1; d_gene: TRBD2
CDR3nt: TGTGCCAGCAGCTTAGAGCCGAGGTTAGAGCAGTACTTC; CDR3aa: CASSLEPRLEQYF; abundance: many; v_gene: TRBV7-3; j_gene: TRBJ2-7; d_gene: NA
CDR3nt: TGCGCCAGCACCGGGGGCCCCTACGAGCAGTACTTC; CDR3aa: CASTGGPYEQYF; abundance: NA; v_gene: TRBV23-1; j_gene: TRBJ2-7; d_gene: NA
CDR3nt: TGCACCAGCAGCAGACATGTTGTGCGAAAGACCTATGGCTACACCTTC; CDR3aa: CTSSRHVVRKTYGYTF; abundance: NA; v_gene: TRBV1; j_gene: TRBJ1-2; d_gene: NA
CDR3nt: TGCGCCAGCAGCGTGGACAGGGCGGGAAAGACCCAGTACTTC; CDR3aa: CASSVDRAGKTQYF; abundance: few; v_gene: TRBV5-1; j_gene: TRBJ2-5; d_gene: TRBD1
CDR3nt: TGTGCCAGCTATCAGGGGTACAATGAGCAGTTCTTC; CDR3aa: CASYQGYNEQFF; abundance: NA; v_gene: TRBV18; j_gene: TRBJ2-1; d_gene: NA
CDR3nt: TGTGCCAGCAGTTCTTCCGGACAGGGGCGAACTGAAGCTTTCTTT; CDR3aa: CASSSSGQGRTEAFF; abundance: NA; v_gene: TRBV28; j_gene: TRBJ1-1; d_gene: TRBD1
CDR3nt: TGTGCCAGCAGCGTGGGTGGGGGGCCCACCGGGGAGCTGTTTTTT; CDR3aa: CASSVGGGPTGELFF; abundance: NA; v_gene: TRBV9; j_gene: TRBJ2-2; d_gene: NA
CDR3nt: TGTGCCAGCTCACCCCAAACAGATACGCAGTATTTT; CDR3aa: CASSPQTDTQYF; abundance: NA; v_gene: TRBV18; j_gene: TRBJ2-3; d_gene: NA
CDR3nt: TGTGCCAGCAGCTTAGGGCAGGGCCCATCAGATACGCAGTATTTT; CDR3aa: CASSLGQGPSDTQYF; abundance: NA; v_gene: TRBV7-9; j_gene: TRBJ2-3; d_gene: NA
CDR3nt: TGCGCCAGCAGCCAATTGGGATTCCAAGAGACCCAGTACTTC; CDR3aa: CASSQLGFQETQYF; abundance: NA; v_gene: TRBV4-3; j_gene: TRBJ2-5; d_gene: NA
CDR3nt: TGTGCCAGCAGTGGGGAGGGGGGTGAGCAGTTCTTC; CDR3aa: CASSGEGGEQFF; abundance: NA; v_gene: TRBV2; j_gene: TRBJ2-1; d_gene: NA
CDR3nt: TGTGCCAGCAGCGCGTCTGCCGGTCGGAGGCAGTACTTC; CDR3aa: CASSASAGRRQYF; abundance: NA; v_gene: TRBV11-2; j_gene: TRBJ2-7; d_gene: NA
CDR3nt: TGTGCCAGCATTTCTAGAGATACGCAGTATTTT; CDR3aa: CASISRDTQYF; abundance: once; v_gene: TRBV5-6; j_gene: TRBJ2-3; d_gene: NA
CDR3nt: TGTGCCAGCAGGGCCCCGGCGGCGGAGACCCAGTACTTC; CDR3aa: CASRAPAAETQYF; abundance: NA; v_gene: TRBV2; j_gene: TRBJ2-5; d_gene: NA
CDR3nt: TGTGCCAGCAGCTCCTCAGGGGGCGCAATTCGAGAGACCCAGTACTTC; CDR3aa: CASSSSGGAIRETQYF; abundance: NA; v_gene: TRBV5-5; j_gene: TRBJ2-5; d_gene: TRBD1
CDR3nt: TGTGCCAGCAGTTACCGACTAGCAGATACGCAGTATTTT; CDR3aa: CASSYRLADTQYF; abundance: NA; v_gene: TRBV6-5; j_gene: TRBJ2-3; d_gene: NA
CDR3nt: TGTGCCAGCAGCTTTCAGGGGAGCTCCTACGAGCAGTACTTC; CDR3aa: CASSFQGSSYEQYF; abundance: NA; v_gene: TRBV5-4; j_gene: TRBJ2-7; d_gene: NA
CDR3nt: TGTGCCAGCAGCCTCAGCGGGAGGGCCTATAATCCCTACAATGAGCAGTTCTTC; CDR3aa: CASSLSGRAYNPYNEQFF; abundance: NA; v_gene: TRBV2; j_gene: TRBJ2-1; d_gene: TRBD2
CDR3nt: TGCAGCGTTTCCCCCAAGGTGGGGAACACTGAAGCTTTCTTT; CDR3aa: CSVSPKVGNTEAFF; abundance: few; v_gene: TRBV29-1; j_gene: TRBJ1-1; d_gene: NA
CDR3nt: TGTGCCATCAGTGAGAGCAGATCCTACGAGCAGTACTTC; CDR3aa: CAISESRSYEQYF; abundance: NA; v_gene: TRBV10-3; j_gene: TRBJ2-7; d_gene: NA
CDR3nt: TGCGCCAGCAGCTTACAGGGCGGATACCAAGAGACCCAGTACTTC; CDR3aa: CASSLQGGYQETQYF; abundance: NA; v_gene: TRBV5-1; j_gene: TRBJ2-5; d_gene: NA